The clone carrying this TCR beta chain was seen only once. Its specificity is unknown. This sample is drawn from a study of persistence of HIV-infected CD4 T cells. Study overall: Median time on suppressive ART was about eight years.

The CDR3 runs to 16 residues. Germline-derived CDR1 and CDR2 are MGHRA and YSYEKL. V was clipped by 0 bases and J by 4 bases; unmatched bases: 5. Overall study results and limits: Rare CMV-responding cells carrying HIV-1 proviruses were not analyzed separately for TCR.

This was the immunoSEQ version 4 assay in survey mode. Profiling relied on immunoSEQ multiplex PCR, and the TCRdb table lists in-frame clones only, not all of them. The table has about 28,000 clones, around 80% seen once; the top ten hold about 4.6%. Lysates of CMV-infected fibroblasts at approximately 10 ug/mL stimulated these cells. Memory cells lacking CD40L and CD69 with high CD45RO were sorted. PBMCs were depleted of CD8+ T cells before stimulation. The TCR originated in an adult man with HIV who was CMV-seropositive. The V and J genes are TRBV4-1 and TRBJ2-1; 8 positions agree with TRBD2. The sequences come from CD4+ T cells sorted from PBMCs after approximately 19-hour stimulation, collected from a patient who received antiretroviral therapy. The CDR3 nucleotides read TGCGCCAGCAGCCAAGATAAGACTAGCGCTTACAATGAGCAGTTCTTC. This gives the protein CASSQDKTSAYNEQFF.